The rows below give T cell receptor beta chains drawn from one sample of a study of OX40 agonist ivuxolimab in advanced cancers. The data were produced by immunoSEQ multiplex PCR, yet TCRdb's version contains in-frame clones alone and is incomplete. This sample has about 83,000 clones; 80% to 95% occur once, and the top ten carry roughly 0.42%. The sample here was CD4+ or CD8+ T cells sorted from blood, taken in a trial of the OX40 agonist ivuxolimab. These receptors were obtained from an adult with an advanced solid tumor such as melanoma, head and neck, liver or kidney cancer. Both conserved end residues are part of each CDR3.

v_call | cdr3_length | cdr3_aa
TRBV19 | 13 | CASTPTDNYGYTF
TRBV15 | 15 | CATSRVRDSANIQYF
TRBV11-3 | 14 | CASSLVGTATEAFF
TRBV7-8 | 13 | CASSTAWEETQYF
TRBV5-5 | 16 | CASSLYVGGLNTEAFF
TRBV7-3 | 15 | CASSVSGADTGELFF
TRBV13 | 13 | CASSFIGVETQYF
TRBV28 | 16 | CASSLGGGLRDNEQYF
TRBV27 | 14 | CASGQQALRGKLFF
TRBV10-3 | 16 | CAISEWVGRDGNGYTF
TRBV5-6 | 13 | CASSFGRGETQYF
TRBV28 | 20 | CASSLKGDRRTIYSNQPQHF
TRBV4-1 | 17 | CASSQGLGGSNTGELFF
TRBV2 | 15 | CASSADQGYNTEAFF
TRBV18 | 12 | CASSGDSYEQYF
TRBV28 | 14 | CASSAGVAFKEQYF
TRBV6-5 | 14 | CASSTGGPYNEQFF
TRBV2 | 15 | CASSPDTGSNQPQHF
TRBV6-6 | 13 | CASSYGGTNIQYF
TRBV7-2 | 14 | CASSPAGRTGELFF
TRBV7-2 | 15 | CASSFSGTGSYEQYF
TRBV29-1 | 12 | CSGGLGGTEAFF
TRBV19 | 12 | CASQEQWGGYTF
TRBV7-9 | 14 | CATNSGIGANVLTF
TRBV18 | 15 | CASFPFVANTGELFF
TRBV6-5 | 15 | CASSYSYTLGTEAFF
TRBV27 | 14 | CASSSGQPGQPQHF
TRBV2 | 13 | CASTTWTGNEQYF